This TCR delta chain was observed in a study of gamma-delta chains in newborns, infants, children. As for the study in general: Microbial exposure reportedly drives polyclonal innate γδ T cell expansion after birth.

This CDR3 is 17 amino acids long. V shed 3 bases, J shed 0 bases, and the junction held 3 bases outside the gene matches. Germline CDR1 GEAIGNYY, CDR2 EKD. TCRdb re-called the reads with CATT. The sample lists almost 4,000 delta-chain clones, over 35% occurring once. This sequence was found in a child who was a newborn, infant or young child, either healthy, febrile or measles-vaccinated (not recorded which). Here the sequenced sample was blood, taken at week 6. This chain connects TRDV2 to TRDJ3; TRDD3 matches at 8 bases. CDR3 in amino acids: CACDHTGGSWDTRQMFF. The CDR3 DNA is TGTGCCTGTGACCACACTGGGGGCTCCTGGGACACCCGACAGATGTTTTTC.